This T cell receptor (beta chain) was documented in a study of early T cells in non-severe SARS-CoV-2 infection. As for the study in general: Sequencing used unsorted whole-blood bulk RNA, so chains lack pairing.

Unique molecular identifiers (one per individual cDNA molecule) were attached. TCRdb re-analysed the 5' RACE reads in MiXCR, keeping a single row per CDR3 protein. The repertoire has fewer than 85,000 distinct CDR3 sequences, about 13% of them found once; the top ten carry around 6%. This clonotype was picked up a small number of times. Trimming cost V 4 bases and J 8 bases, with 21 bases left between them. The CDR3 is made up of 16 amino acids. Looked up from germline, CDR1 is GTSNPN and CDR2 is SVGIG (reference sequence). The TCR sequence derives from an adult who was a healthcare worker with PCR-confirmed SARS-CoV-2 infection or an uninfected control (not recorded which). Material for sequencing was whole blood. The chain is built from TRBV30 and TRBJ1-6; perhaps TRBD1 as D (5 bases). CDR3 residues: CAWTARGRLSHSPLHF. The CDR3 DNA sequence: TGTGCCTGGACCGCCCGGGGCCGCCTGTCCCATTCACCCCTCCACTTT.